The clone carrying this TCR beta chain was seen at least ten times. V dropped 5 bases and J dropped 8; count of bases not matched to a gene: 4. The CDR3 spans 11 residues. Germline assignment: CDR1 DFQATT and CDR2 SNEGSKA (reference sequence). Using unique molecular identifiers, the investigators prepared the TCRbeta library. TCRdb called the PCR reads again in MiXCR, with one record for every CDR3 protein. The sample contains about 190,000 distinct CDR3 sequences, around 7% of which appear only once. These data belong to a study of T-cell reconstitution after alpha-beta-depleted transplantation in children.

The genes are TRBV20-1 and TRBJ1-2, with TRBD1 identical over 8 bases. The sequences come from PBMCs from the stem cell graft donor, collected from the stem cell graft. This clonotype was sampled from a human donor who donated a stem cell graft to a child with Wiskott-Aldrich syndrome. CDR3 sequence: CSAGQGGGYTF. CDR3 DNA: TGCAGTGCTGGACAGGGAGGCGGCTACACCTTC.